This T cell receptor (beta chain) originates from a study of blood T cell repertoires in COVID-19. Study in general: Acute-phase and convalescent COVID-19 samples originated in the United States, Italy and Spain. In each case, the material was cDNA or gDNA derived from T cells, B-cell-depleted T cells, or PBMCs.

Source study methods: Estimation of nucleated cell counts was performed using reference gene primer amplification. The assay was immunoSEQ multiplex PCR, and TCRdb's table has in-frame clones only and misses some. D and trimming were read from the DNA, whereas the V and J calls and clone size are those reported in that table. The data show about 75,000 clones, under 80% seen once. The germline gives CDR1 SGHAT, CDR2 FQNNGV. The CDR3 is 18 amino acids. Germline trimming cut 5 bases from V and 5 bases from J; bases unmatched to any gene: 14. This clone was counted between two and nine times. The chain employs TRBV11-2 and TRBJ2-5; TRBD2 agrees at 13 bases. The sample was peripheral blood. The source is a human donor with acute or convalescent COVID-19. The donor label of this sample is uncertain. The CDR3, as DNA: TGTGCCAGCAGCCGCGGGACTAGCGGGGTCTACTCCCGGGAGACCCAGTACTTC. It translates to CASSRGTSGVYSRETQYF.